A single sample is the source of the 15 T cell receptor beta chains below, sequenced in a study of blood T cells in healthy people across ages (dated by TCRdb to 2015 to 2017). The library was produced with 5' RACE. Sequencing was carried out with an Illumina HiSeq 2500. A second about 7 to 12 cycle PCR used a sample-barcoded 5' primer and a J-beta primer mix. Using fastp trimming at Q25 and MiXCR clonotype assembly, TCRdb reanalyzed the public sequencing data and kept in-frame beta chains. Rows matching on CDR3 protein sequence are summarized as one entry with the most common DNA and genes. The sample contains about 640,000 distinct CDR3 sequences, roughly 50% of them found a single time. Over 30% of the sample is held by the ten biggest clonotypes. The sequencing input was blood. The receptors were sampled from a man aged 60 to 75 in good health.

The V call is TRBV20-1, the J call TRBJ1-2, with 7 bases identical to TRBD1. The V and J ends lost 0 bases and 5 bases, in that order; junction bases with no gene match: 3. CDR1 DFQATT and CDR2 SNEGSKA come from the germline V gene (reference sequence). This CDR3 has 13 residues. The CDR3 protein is CSARDPGGYGYTF. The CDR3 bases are TGCAGTGCTAGAGATCCAGGGGGTTATGGCTACACCTTC.

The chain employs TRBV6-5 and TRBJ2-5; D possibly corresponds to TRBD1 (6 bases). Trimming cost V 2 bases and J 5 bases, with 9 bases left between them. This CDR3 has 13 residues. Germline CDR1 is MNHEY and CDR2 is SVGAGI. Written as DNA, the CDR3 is TGTGCCAGCAGTTACACCCAGGGGGAGACCCAGTACTTC. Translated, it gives CASSYTQGETQYF.

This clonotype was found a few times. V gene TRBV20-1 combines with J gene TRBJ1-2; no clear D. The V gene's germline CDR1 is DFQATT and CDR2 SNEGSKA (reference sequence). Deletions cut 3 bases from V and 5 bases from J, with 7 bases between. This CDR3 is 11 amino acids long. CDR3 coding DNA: TGCAGTGCTAGTCTTCAGTATGGCTACACCTTC. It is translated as CSASLQYGYTF.

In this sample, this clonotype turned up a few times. CDR3 nucleotide sequence: TGTGCCAGCAGCCTACCGGACGGCTCCTACAATGAGCAGTTCTTC. It codes for CASSLPDGSYNEQFF. V gene TRBV12-3 or TRBV12-4 combines with J gene TRBJ2-1; D unresolved. The CDR3 contains 15 residues. Trimming removed 6 bases at V and 0 bases at J, with 12 bases between.

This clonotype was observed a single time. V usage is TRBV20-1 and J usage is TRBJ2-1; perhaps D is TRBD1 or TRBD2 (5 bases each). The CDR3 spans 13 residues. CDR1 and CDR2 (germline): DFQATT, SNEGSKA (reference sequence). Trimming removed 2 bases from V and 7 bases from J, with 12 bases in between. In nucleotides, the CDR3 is TGCAGTGCTAGAATGTCTGGGGGTAATGAGCAGTTCTTC. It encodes CSARMSGGNEQFF.

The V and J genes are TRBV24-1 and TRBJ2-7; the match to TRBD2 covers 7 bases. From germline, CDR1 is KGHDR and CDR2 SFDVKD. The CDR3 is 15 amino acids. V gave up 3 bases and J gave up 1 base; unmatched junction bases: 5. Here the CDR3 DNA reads TGTGCCACCAGTGATACGGGAGGCTGGTCCTACGAGCAGTACTTC. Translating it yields CATSDTGGWSYEQYF.

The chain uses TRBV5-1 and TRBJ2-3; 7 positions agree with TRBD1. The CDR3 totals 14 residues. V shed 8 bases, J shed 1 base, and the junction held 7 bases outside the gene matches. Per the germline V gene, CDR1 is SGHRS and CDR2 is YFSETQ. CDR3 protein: CASTRDRGTDTQYF. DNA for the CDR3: TGCGCCAGTACCCGAGACAGGGGCACAGATACGCAGTATTTT.

The CDR3 DNA reads TGCAGCGTTGCTAAAGCGGGGCAAGAGACCCAGTACTTC. It yields the protein CSVAKAGQETQYF. V gene TRBV29-1 combines with J gene TRBJ2-5; 7 bases agree with TRBD2. With 4 bases clipped from V and 2 bases from J, the junction kept 4 bases outside the gene matches. CDR3 length: 13 amino acids. CDR1 and CDR2 (germline): SQVTM, ANQGSEA.

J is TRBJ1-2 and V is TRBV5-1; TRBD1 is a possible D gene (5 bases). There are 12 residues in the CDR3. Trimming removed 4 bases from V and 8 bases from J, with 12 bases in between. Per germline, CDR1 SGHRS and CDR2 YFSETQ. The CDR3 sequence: CASSVDRSGYTF. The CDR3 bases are TGCGCCAGCAGCGTAGACAGAAGCGGCTACACCTTC.

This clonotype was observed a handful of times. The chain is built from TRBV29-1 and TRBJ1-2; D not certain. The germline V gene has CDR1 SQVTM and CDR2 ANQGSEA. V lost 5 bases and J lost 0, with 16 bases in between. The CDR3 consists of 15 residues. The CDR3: CSVSGIGSANYGYTF. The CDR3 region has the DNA TGCAGCGTTTCGGGAATTGGGTCGGCTAACTATGGCTACACCTTC.

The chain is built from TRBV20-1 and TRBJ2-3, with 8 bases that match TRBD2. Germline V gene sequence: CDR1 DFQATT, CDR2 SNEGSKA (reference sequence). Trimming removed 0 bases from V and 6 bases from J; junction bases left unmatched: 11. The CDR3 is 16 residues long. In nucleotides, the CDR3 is TGCAGTGCTAGAGATCTTCGGGGGGGCGGTCGGGATACGCAGTATTTT. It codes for CSARDLRGGGRDTQYF.

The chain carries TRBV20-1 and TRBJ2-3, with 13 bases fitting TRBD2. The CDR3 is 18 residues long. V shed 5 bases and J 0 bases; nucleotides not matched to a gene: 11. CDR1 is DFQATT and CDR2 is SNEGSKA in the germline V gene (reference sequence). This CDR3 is CSADTGTSGETSTDTQYF. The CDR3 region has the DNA TGCAGTGCTGATACCGGGACTAGCGGGGAAACTAGCACAGATACGCAGTATTTT.

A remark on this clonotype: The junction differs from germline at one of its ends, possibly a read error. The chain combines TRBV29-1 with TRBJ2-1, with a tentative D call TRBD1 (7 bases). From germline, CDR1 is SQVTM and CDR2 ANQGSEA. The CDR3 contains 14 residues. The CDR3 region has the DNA TGTAGCGCCGCGGGGACAGTGCCTTGCAATGAGCAGTTCTTC. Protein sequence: CSAAGTVPCNEQFF.

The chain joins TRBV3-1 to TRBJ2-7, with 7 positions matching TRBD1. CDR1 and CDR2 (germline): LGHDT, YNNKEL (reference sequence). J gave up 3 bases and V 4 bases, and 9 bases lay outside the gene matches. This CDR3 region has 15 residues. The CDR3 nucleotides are TGTGCCAGCAGCCCACCGGGACAGACCAACTACGAGCAGTACTTC. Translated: CASSPPGQTNYEQYF.

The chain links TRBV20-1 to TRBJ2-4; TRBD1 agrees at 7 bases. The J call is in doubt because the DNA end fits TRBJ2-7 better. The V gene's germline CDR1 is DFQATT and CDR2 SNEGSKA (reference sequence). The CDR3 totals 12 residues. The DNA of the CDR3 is TGCAGTGCGAGGACCTACAGGGGCGAGCAGTACTTC. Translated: CSARTYRGEQYF.